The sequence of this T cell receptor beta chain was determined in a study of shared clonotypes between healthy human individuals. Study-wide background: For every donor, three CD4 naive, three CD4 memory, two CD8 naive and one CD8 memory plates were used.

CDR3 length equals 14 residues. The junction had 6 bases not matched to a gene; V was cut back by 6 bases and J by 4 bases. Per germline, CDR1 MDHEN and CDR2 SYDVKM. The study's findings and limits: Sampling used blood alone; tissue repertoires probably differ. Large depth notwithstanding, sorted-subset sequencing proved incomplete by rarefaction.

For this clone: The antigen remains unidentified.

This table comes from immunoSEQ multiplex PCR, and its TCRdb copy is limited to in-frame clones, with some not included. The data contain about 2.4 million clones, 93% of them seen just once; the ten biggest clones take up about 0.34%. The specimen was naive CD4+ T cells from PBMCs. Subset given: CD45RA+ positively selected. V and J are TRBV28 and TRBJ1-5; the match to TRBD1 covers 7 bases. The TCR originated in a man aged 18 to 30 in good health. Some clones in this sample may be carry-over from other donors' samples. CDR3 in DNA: TGTGCCAGCAGCCTGGGACAGCAAAATCAGCCCCAGCATTTT. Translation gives CASSLGQQNQPQHF.